This is a list of T cell receptor beta chains from one sample in a study of shared T cell receptors in the human thymus. Profiled with immunoSEQ multiplex PCR; TCRdb holds only in-frame clones, not every one. The sample records approximately 580,000 clones, around three quarters being singletons. A further study also used this sample, focusing on human thymus T cells.

Sequenced: thymocytes. Receptor source: a boy younger than two with a congenital heart defect. CDR3s include the opening cysteine and the closing phenylalanine or tryptophan. The order of the fields is V gene, clone size, J gene, CDR3 protein. For some rows the clone size is stated as once, few or many, or as a class when expanded; others skip it.

>TRBV6-5|-|TRBJ1-2
CASSSEQGKNYGYTF
>TRBV27|-|TRBJ2-3
CASSFLAGGLGITDTQYF
>TRBV5-3|-|TRBJ1-2
CARSRTGHRGSFGYGYTF
>TRBV28|-|TRBJ2-7
CASSLQPGLAGVFFLCEQYF
>TRBV27|-|TRBJ2-1
CASSSPGSGLDEQFF
>TRBV6-1|-|TRBJ2-7
CASSEAPPTRTSGRPHEQYF
>TRBV28|-|TRBJ2-7
CASSYFLTSGSKSSYEQYF
>TRBV12-5|-|TRBJ2-1
CASRSGRGNEQFF
>TRBV4-3|-|TRBJ2-1
CASSQEQGRSYNEQFF
>TRBV20-1|-|TRBJ2-7
CSVGECYEQYF
>TRBV12-5|-|TRBJ2-5
CASGLVRLAHRQETQYF
>TRBV5-4|once|TRBJ2-1
CASSRGGEGRTWDEQFF
>TRBV5-6|-|TRBJ2-2
CASSLAKGARNTGELFF
>TRBV27|few|TRBJ1-2
CASSVTGTGDFLNYGYTF
>TRBV13|-|TRBJ1-1
CASSFAGQGARAFF
>TRBV10-3|-|TRBJ1-4
CAIRGQGWEEKLFF
>TRBV12-5|once|TRBJ2-1
CASGLKGACAYNEQFF
>TRBV10-1|once|TRBJ2-7
CASSSSGPTYEQYF
>TRBV28|-|TRBJ2-3
CASRTGGPNEATDTQYF
>TRBV4-1|-|TRBJ2-1
CASSQEGGRAYNEQFF
>TRBV7-2|-|TRBJ2-1
CASSLRESYNEQFF
>TRBV28|few|TRBJ2-2
CASSLLGSVGTANTGELFF
>TRBV4-3|-|TRBJ2-7
CASSQGPGYYEQYF
>TRBV10-2|few|TRBJ2-3
CASSELRLATDTQYF
>TRBV5-1|-|TRBJ2-7
CASSRGTSGTSYEQYF
>TRBV14|few|TRBJ1-4
CASSRRVNEKLFF
>TRBV4-3|-|TRBJ1-4
CASSLPGQGPEKLFF
>TRBV11-2|-|TRBJ1-1
CASSLEGSGAEAFF
>TRBV7-9|once|TRBJ2-7
CASSPPGGRPPTYEQYF
>TRBV19|-|TRBJ1-2
CATKRTLRDRGEGGYTF
>TRBV7-9|few|TRBJ2-2
CASSPGGLAGYTGELFF
>TRBV4-3|-|TRBJ2-7
CASSQESGTALYEQYF
>TRBV2|-|TRBJ1-2
CASNTDKYGYTF
>TRBV2|-|TRBJ2-5
CASSTQGRGEETQYF
>TRBV5-1|-|TRBJ2-2
CASSLMSLAFGRGPNTGELFF
>TRBV28|-|TRBJ1-3
CASSYPGGGNTIYF
>TRBV7-2|-|TRBJ2-3
CASSPAGGTDSSTDTQYF
>TRBV10-3|-|TRBJ1-2
CASFDGFPRTVYGYTF
>TRBV4-3|-|TRBJ2-3
CASSQDEASTDTQYF
>TRBV7-2|-|TRBJ2-1
CASSPDGGFLHEQFF
>TRBV7-7|few|TRBJ1-1
CASSLAGGGTEAFF
>TRBV5-1|-|TRBJ1-4
CASSPNRTGGKLFF